This T cell receptor (beta chain) was identified during a study of T cell responses to AZD1222 COVID-19 vaccine. As for the study in general: Second-dose timings of about 4 or about 12 weeks were pooled.

Study observations and caveats: Repertoire sampling happened only post peak T cell response. Possibly, clonal diversity was underestimated; donors were largely white British and included more females. Regions left unmutated in variants are reportedly the target of nearly half of spike-specific TCRs.

About this clone: Its antigen is undetermined.

This table comes from immunoSEQ multiplex PCR, and its TCRdb copy is limited to in-frame clones, with some not included. In the table there are about 140,000 clones, about nine tenths of which are singletons. Germline V CDR1 and CDR2: SGHTA, FQGNSA. With 1 base removed from V and 6 bases from J, the gap between germline ends came to 13 bases. This CDR3 has 14 residues. This material consisted of peripheral blood, taken on day 0 of AZD1222 vaccination. This TCR was sampled from an adult in good health. The V call is TRBV7-2, the J call TRBJ2-7; D might be TRBD2 (6 bases). In nucleotides, the CDR3 is TGTGCCAGCAGCTTAGGCGCGGAGGGTGCCGAGCAGTACTTC. Its protein is CASSLGAEGAEQYF.